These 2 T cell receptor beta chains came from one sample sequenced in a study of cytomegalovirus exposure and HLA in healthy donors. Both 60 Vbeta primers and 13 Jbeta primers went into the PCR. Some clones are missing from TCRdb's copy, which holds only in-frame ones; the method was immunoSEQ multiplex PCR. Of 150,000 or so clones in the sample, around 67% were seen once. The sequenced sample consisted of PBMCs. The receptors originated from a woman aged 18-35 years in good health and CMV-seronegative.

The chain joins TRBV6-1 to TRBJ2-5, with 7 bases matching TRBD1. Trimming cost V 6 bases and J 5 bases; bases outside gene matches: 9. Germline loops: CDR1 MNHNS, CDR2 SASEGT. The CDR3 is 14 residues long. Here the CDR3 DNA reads TGTGCCAGCAGCCAGACAGGGACGAGGGAGACCCAGTACTTC. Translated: CASSQTGTRETQYF.

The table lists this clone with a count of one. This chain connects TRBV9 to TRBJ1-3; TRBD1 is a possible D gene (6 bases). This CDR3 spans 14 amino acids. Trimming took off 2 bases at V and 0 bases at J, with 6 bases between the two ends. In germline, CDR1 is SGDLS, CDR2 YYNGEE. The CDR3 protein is CASSVTGSGNTIYF. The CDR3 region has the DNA TGTGCCAGCAGCGTGACAGGCTCTGGAAACACCATATATTTT.